Given below is one T cell receptor (beta chain) in context. What it binds is unknown. This sample was included in a study of CD8+CD57+ T cells in acquired aplastic anemia. Study information: Sorted CD4+ and CD8+ cell DNA averaged approximately 3 ug. Whole-study findings and limits: Patients and controls had CD8+ Simpson's diversity values that were not significantly distinct.

Profiling of TCR beta VDJ combinations and CDR3 sequences used genomic DNA as template. MiXCR, applied by TCRdb to the reads, yields one record per CDR3 protein. The sample lists under 350,000 distinct CDR3 sequences, approximately 55% occurring once. This CDR3 has 16 residues. Germline V gene lookup returns CDR1 MGHDK and CDR2 SYGVNS. Trimming removed 6 bases from V and 2 bases from J, with 14 bases in between. The sample taken for sequencing was sorted CD4+, CD8+, or CD8+CD57+ T cells (not recorded which) from PBMCs. V gene TRBV25-1 combines with J gene TRBJ2-6; either TRBD1 or TRBD2 may fit D (5 bases each). The sequence came from a human donor with severe aplastic anemia or a healthy control (not recorded which). CDR3 sequence: CASSRSPGPGANVLTF. CDR3 DNA: TGTGCCAGCAGCCGTAGTCCGGGGCCTGGGGCCAACGTCCTGACTTTC. The full variable domain, with the rest looked up from reference TRBV25-1 and TRBJ2-6, is EADIYQTPRYLVIGTGKKITLECSQTMGHDKMYWYQQDPGMELHLIHYSYGVNSTEKGDLSSESTVSRIRTEHFPLTLESARPSHTSQYLCASSRSPGPGANVLTFGAGSRLTVL.